The 23 T cell receptor beta chains given below trace back to one sample, sequenced in a study of blood T cell repertoires in COVID-19. The table came from immunoSEQ multiplex PCR; TCRdb's copy has only in-frame clones and leaves some out. The data show about 120,000 clones, approximately 86% seen once. What was sequenced was peripheral blood. These receptors all come from a human donor in a cohort sampled during active COVID-19.

J is TRBJ2-1 and V is TRBV24-1; 9 positions match TRBD1. After removal of 6 bases from V and 8 bases from J, the junction contained 13 bases not matched to a gene. Germline V gives CDR1 KGHDR, CDR2 SFDVKD. The CDR3 sequence is 16 residues long. This CDR3 is CATSTLGTGNSYEQFF. As DNA, the CDR3 is TGTGCCACCAGTACCCTCGGGACAGGGAACTCCTATGAGCAGTTCTTC.

DNA of the CDR3: TGTGCCAGCAGCTTGTCAGGGGAACCGCCCCAGCATTTT. It translates to CASSLSGEPPQHF. The chain employs TRBV5-5 and TRBJ1-5; the D gene is possibly TRBD1 (6 bases). Germline-derived CDR1 and CDR2 are SGHKS and YYEKEE (reference sequence). Trimming took off 1 base at V and 9 bases at J, with 11 bases between the two ends. The CDR3 has 13 residues.

The CDR3 DNA is TGTGCCAGCAGTTACTCGACGTGGACAGCCAATTCACCCCTCCACTTT. Translated: CASSYSTWTANSPLHF. V usage is TRBV6-5 and J usage is TRBJ1-6, with D perhaps TRBD1 (6 bases). V lost 0 bases, J lost 7 bases, and 13 bases lay in between. The length of the CDR3 is 16 residues. CDR1 MNHEY and CDR2 SVGAGI come from the germline V gene.

The rearrangement uses TRBV6-5 and TRBJ2-1; 7 bases match TRBD1. Germline CDR1 reads MNHEY; CDR2 reads SVGAGI. V dropped 7 bases and J dropped 6; count of bases not matched to a gene: 6. This CDR3 has 13 amino acids. This chain's CDR3 is CASTKGAVNEQFF. The CDR3 DNA reads as TGTGCCAGCACCAAGGGGGCGGTCAATGAGCAGTTCTTC.

This clone has only one observation. CDR3 protein: CASSPGQPEETQYF. The CDR3 coding sequence is TGTGCCAGCAGCCCGGGACAACCCGAAGAGACCCAGTACTTC. V gene TRBV7-9 combines with J gene TRBJ2-5, with D maybe TRBD1 (6 bases). Germline V gene data show CDR1 as SEHNR and CDR2 as FQNEAQ (reference sequence). V gave up 5 bases and J gave up 3 bases, with 13 bases separating them. This CDR3 is built from 14 residues. The variable domain in full, with the rest retrieved from reference TRBV7-9 and TRBJ2-5, is DTGVSQNPRHKITKRGQNVTFRCDPISEHNRLYWYRQTLGQGPEFLTYFQNEAQLEKSRLLSDRFSAERPKGSFSTLEIQRTEQGDSAMYLCASSPGQPEETQYFGPGTRLLVL.

This clone has only one observation. The chain joins TRBV5-8 to TRBJ2-7, with 8 bases identical to TRBD2. After removal of 3 bases from V and 0 bases from J, the junction contained 8 bases not matched to a gene. The CDR3 consists of 16 residues. CDR1 and CDR2 from the germline V gene are SGHTS and YDEGEE. The CDR3 coding sequence is TGTGCCAGCAGCTCCCGGGGGGGCTGGGGCTCCTACGAGCAGTACTTC. This codes for CASSSRGGWGSYEQYF. Drawing the rest from reference TRBV5-8 and TRBJ2-7, the complete variable domain is EAGVTQSPTHLIKTRGQQATLRCSPISGHTSVYWYQQALGLGLQFLLWYDEGEERNRGNFPPRFSGRQFPNYSSELNVNALELEDSALYLCASSSRGGWGSYEQYFGPGTRLTVT.

The rearrangement uses TRBV7-6 and TRBJ2-1; 11 nucleotides align to TRBD2. The trim removed 5 bases at V and 7 bases at J, leaving 10 bases unmatched. This CDR3 comprises 16 residues. The V gene's germline CDR1 is SGHVS and CDR2 FNYEAQ. CDR3 in DNA: TGTGCCAGCAGCCCGTTAGCGGGAGGGCCGGGTAATGAGCAGTTCTTC. This gives the protein CASSPLAGGPGNEQFF.

Only one count was recorded for this clone. The chain carries TRBV11-3 and TRBJ2-3; D might be TRBD1 (5 bases). Germline V lookup: CDR1 SGHNT, CDR2 YENEEA. V lost 2 bases and J lost 1, with 16 bases in between. CDR3 length: 17 residues. The CDR3 loop reads CASSLKGPGSGTDTQYF. The CDR3 region has the DNA TGTGCCAGCAGCTTAAAGGGGCCAGGGTCCGGCACAGATACGCAGTATTTT. The variable domain in full, with the rest retrieved from reference TRBV11-3 and TRBJ2-3, is EAGVVQSPRYKIIEKKQPVAFWCNPISGHNTLYWYLQNLGQGPELLIRYENEEAVDDSQLPKDRFSAERLKGVDSTLKIQPAELGDSAVYLCASSLKGPGSGTDTQYFGPGTRLTVL.

The chain recombines TRBV11-3 with TRBJ1-1; D is ambiguous. This CDR3 contains 15 residues. The germline V gene encodes CDR1 SGHNT and CDR2 YENEEA. The germline V and J ends were trimmed by 5 bases and 3 bases, with 16 bases remaining between them. The CDR3 DNA follows: TGTGCCAGCAGCCTACGCTCCGGGATATACACTGAAGCTTTCTTT. It codes for CASSLRSGIYTEAFF.

V is TRBV3-1 (or the pseudogene TRBV3-2) and J is TRBJ2-7; TRBD2 matches 10 bases. V was clipped by 0 bases and J by 3 bases; unmatched bases: 2. The CDR3 spans 15 residues. Germline CDR1 reads LGHDT; CDR2 reads YNNKEL (reference sequence). Here the CDR3 reads CASSQEPSGSYEQYF. The CDR3 DNA follows: TGTGCCAGCAGCCAAGAGCCTAGCGGGAGCTACGAGCAGTACTTC.

The V gene is TRBV19, the J gene TRBJ2-7; 9 bases line up with TRBD1. CDR3 size: 16 residues. The ends lost 5 bases at V and 7 bases at J; junction bases unmatched: 15. Germline CDR1 is LNHDA and CDR2 is SQIVND (reference sequence). The CDR3, as DNA: TGTGCCAGTAGTTCACAGACCGGGACAGGGTCCGATGAGCAGTACTTC. It specifies CASSSQTGTGSDEQYF.

The chain carries TRBV24-1 and TRBJ1-4; 9 bases line up with TRBD1. The CDR3 consists of 15 residues. The germline gives CDR1 KGHDR, CDR2 SFDVKD. Trimming cost V 3 bases and J 8 bases; bases outside gene matches: 6. CDR3 nucleotides: TGTGCCACCAGTGATCACAGGGGGCGCGAGGAAAAACTGTTTTTT. Encoded protein: CATSDHRGREEKLFF.

The chain couples TRBV30 to TRBJ1-5; no clear D gene. The length of the CDR3 is 15 residues. Germline CDR1 reads GTSNPN; CDR2 reads SVGIG (reference sequence). The ends were cut back, 3 bases at V and 5 bases at J, with 17 bases in the middle. As DNA, the CDR3 is TGTGCCTGGAGACCCGGGATGGAAGCTCATCAGCCCCAGCATTTT. Translating it yields CAWRPGMEAHQPQHF.

V and J are TRBV7-3 and TRBJ1-2, with TRBD1 matching over 10 bases. The CDR3 runs 15 residues. With 5 bases clipped from V and 8 bases from J, the junction kept 11 bases outside the gene matches. Germline V gives CDR1 SGHTA, CDR2 FQGTGA. The DNA of the CDR3 is TGTGCCAGCAGCCCGCAGCCGACAGGGGGCGGGGGCTACACCTTC. Translated, it gives CASSPQPTGGGGYTF.

The gene calls are TRBV12-5 and TRBJ2-4; TRBD2 matches at 8 bases. Per germline, CDR1 LGHNT and CDR2 FRNRAP. The length of the CDR3 is 14 residues. V lost 3 bases and J lost 3; bases outside the gene matches: 1. The CDR3 sequence is CASGFGTSKNIQYF. DNA of the CDR3: TGTGCTAGTGGTTTCGGGACTAGCAAAAACATTCAGTACTTC.

The chain carries TRBV19 and TRBJ1-5, with TRBD1 as a possible D gene (6 bases). From germline, CDR1 is LNHDA and CDR2 SQIVND (reference sequence). V was clipped by 6 bases and J by 0 bases, with 15 bases between them. The CDR3 is 16 amino acids. The CDR3 DNA follows: TGTGCCAGTAGGGAACAGGGTCGCTATAGCAATCAGCCCCAGCATTTT. Translation gives CASREQGRYSNQPQHF.

The chain has TRBV19 and TRBJ1-3; 9 bases agree with TRBD1. There are 16 residues in the CDR3. Germline V gene sequence: CDR1 LNHDA, CDR2 SQIVND (reference sequence). The junction had 9 bases not matched to a gene; V was cut back by 7 bases and J by 2 bases. CDR3 DNA sequence: TGTGCCAGTACCTCCGGGACAGGGAGGGCTGGAAACACCATATATTTT. Amino acids: CASTSGTGRAGNTIYF.

The chain combines TRBV29-1 with TRBJ1-1, with D possibly matching TRBD1 (5 bases). CDR3 length equals 14 residues. Germline V CDR1 and CDR2: SQVTM, ANQGSEA. V lost 4 bases, J lost 1 base, and 13 bases lay in between. In DNA form, the CDR3 reads TGCAGCGTTGCCCAGGGAAGGTGGAACACTGAAGCTTTCTTT. It translates to CSVAQGRWNTEAFF.

This chain's CDR3 is CASSITGPPTNYGYTF. The CDR3 coding sequence is TGTGCCAGTAGTATAACAGGACCTCCAACTAACTATGGCTACACCTTC. The chain couples TRBV19 to TRBJ1-2; possible D gene TRBD1, 5 bases. This CDR3 has 16 amino acids. Germline-derived CDR1 and CDR2 are LNHDA and SQIVND (reference sequence). The V gene lost 2 bases and the J gene lost 0 bases, with 13 bases spanning the gap.

The chain carries TRBV6-5 and TRBJ2-1, with 7 bases matching TRBD2. Germline V gives CDR1 MNHEY, CDR2 SVGAGI. This CDR3 contains 14 residues. J gave up 4 bases and V 11 bases, and 11 bases lay outside the gene matches. Written as DNA, the CDR3 is TGTGCCTCCGGACTCCCCGGGGGGTACAATGAGCAGTTCTTC. This sequence encodes CASGLPGGYNEQFF.

The chain carries TRBV15 and TRBJ1-6, with no clear D. The germline gives CDR1 LNHNV, CDR2 YYDKDF (reference sequence). The CDR3 is 15 residues long. V was pared by 5 bases and J by 7 bases, with 15 bases between. CDR3 coding DNA: TGTGCCACCAGCCCGGGGTTTATGGGGAATTCACCCCTCCACTTT. It translates to CATSPGFMGNSPLHF.

This chain connects TRBV29-1 to TRBJ2-7; weak D call: TRBD1 (6 bases). Germline CDR1 SQVTM, CDR2 ANQGSEA. Trimming removed 5 bases from V and 6 bases from J, with 17 bases in between. The CDR3 sequence is 13 residues long. The CDR3 nucleotides are TGCAGCGTTAGGGAAACAGGGTCAGGCGAGCAGTACTTC. It translates to CSVRETGSGEQYF.

As DNA, the CDR3 is TGTGCCAGCAGTGGCTTTTGGGGGGGCGCCAACACCGGGGAGCTGTTTTTT. Its translation is CASSGFWGGANTGELFF. V gene TRBV6-1 combines with J gene TRBJ2-2; tentative D call: TRBD2 (7 bases). This CDR3 spans 17 amino acids. Trimming stripped 4 bases from V and 2 bases from J, with 17 bases between. Per germline, CDR1 MNHNS and CDR2 SASEGT.